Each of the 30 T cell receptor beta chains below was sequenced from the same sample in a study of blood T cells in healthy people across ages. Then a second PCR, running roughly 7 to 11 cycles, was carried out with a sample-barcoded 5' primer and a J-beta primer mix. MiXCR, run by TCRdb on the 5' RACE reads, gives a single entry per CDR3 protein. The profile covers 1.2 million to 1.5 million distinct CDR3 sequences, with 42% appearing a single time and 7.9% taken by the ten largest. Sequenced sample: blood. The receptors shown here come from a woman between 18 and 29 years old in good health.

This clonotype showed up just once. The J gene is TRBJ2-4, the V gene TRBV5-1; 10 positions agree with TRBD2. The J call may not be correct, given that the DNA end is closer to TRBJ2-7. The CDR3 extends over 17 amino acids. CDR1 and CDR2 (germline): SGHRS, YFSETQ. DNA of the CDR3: TGCGCCAGCAGCTTGGTCCCCCTAGCGGGGGAAGCCTACGAGCAGTACTTC. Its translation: CASSLVPLAGEAYEQYF.

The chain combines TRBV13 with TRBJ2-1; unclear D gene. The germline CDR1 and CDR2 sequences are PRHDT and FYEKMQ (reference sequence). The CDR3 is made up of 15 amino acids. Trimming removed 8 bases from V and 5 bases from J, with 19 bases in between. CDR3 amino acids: CASRSSYRIDNEQFF. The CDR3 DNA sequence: TGTGCCAGCCGCAGCTCCTACCGTATAGACAATGAGCAGTTCTTC.

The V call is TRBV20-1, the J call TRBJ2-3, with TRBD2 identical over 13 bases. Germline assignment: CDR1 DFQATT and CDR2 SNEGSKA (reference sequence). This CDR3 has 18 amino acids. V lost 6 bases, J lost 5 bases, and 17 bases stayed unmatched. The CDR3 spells CSASPGTATSGRIDTQYF. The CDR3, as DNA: TGCAGTGCATCGCCCGGGACAGCGACTAGCGGGAGGATAGATACGCAGTATTTT.

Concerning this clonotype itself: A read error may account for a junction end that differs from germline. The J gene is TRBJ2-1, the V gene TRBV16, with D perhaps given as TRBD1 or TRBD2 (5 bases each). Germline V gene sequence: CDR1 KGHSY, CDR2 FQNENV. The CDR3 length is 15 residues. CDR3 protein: CASTQNSAGGNEQFF. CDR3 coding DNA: TGTGCCAGCACCCAAAACTCCGCTGGGGGCAATGAGCAGTTCTTC.

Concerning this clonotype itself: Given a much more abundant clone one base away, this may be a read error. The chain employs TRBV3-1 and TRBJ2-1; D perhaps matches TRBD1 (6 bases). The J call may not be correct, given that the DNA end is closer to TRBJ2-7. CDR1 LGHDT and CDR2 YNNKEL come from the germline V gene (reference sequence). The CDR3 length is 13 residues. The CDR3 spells CASSHDRYNEQYF. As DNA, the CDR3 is TGTGCCAGCAGCCATGACAGGTACAATGAGCAGTACTTC.

The DNA for the CDR3 is TGTGCCAGCAGTTTCGGGACAGGGGTGGGTGGCTACACCTTC. This gives the protein CASSFGTGVGGYTF. J is TRBJ1-2 and V is TRBV12-3 or TRBV12-4; 10 nucleotides match TRBD1. Trimming removed 3 bases from V and 7 bases from J; junction bases left unmatched: 5. The CDR3 sequence is 14 residues long.

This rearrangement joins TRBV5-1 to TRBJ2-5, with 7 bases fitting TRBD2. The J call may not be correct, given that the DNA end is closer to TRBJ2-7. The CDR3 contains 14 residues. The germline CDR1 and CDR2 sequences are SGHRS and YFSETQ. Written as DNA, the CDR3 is TGCGCCAGCAGCGAGGTGGGACTAACCGACGAGCAGTACTTC. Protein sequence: CASSEVGLTDEQYF.

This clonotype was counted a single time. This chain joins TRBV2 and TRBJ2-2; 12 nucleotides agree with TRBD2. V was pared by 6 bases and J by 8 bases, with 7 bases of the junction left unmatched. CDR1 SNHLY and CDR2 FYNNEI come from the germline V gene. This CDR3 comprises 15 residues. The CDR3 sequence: CASRLRLAGEGELFF. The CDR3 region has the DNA TGTGCCAGCAGGCTTAGACTAGCGGGAGAAGGGGAGCTGTTTTTT.

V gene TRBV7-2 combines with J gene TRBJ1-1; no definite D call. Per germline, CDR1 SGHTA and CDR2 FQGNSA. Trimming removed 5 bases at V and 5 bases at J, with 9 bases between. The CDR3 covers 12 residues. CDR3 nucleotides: TGTGCCAGCAGCGAGGGCTGGACTGAAGCTTTCTTT. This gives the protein CASSEGWTEAFF.

The chain's CDR3 is CASSVPQTGARDTQYF. As DNA, the CDR3 is TGTGCCAGCAGTGTCCCCCAGACGGGAGCGCGAGATACGCAGTATTTT. The J gene is TRBJ2-3, the V gene TRBV6-1; TRBD2 is a possible D gene (6 bases). CDR3 length equals 16 residues. Germline V gene lookup returns CDR1 MNHNS and CDR2 SASEGT. Trimming cost V 4 bases and J 5 bases, with 19 bases left between them.

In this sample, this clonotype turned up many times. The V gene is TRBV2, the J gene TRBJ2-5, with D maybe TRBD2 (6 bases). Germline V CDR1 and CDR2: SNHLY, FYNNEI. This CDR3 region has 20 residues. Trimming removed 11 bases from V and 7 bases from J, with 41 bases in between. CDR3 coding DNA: TGTGCCGCGGAGGAGGGAAAATACTCAGAGGGAGCCACCCTACTGCCGACCCAGTACTTC. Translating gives CAAEEGKYSEGATLLPTQYF.

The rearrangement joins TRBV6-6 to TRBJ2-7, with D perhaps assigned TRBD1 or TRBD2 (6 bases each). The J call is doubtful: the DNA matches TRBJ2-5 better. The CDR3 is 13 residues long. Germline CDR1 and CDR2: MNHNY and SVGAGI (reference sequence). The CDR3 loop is CASRNREVETQYF. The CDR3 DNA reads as TGTGCCAGCAGAAACAGGGAGGTGGAGACCCAGTACTTC.

Here the CDR3 reads CASSLNRDSSYEQYF. In DNA form, the CDR3 reads TGTGCCAGCAGCCTGAACAGGGATAGCTCCTACGAGCAGTACTTC. The chain combines TRBV11-2 with TRBJ2-7; tentative D call: TRBD1 (6 bases). V dropped 5 bases and J dropped 0 bases, with 14 bases sitting between them. Germline V gene lookup returns CDR1 SGHAT and CDR2 FQNNGV. The CDR3 contains 15 residues.

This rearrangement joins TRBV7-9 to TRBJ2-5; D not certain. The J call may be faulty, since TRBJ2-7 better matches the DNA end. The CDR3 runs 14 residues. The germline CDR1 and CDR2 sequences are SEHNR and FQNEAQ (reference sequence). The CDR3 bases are TGTGCCAGCAGCTTACGTCTGTCTTTGGACGAGCAGTACTTC. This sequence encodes CASSLRLSLDEQYF.

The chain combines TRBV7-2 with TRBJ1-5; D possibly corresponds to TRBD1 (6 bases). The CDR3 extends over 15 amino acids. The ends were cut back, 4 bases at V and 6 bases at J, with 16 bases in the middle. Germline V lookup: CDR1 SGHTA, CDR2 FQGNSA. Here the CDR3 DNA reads TGTGCCAGCAGCTGGGGGGCGGAGGCGGGTCAGCCCCAGCATTTT. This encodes CASSWGAEAGQPQHF.

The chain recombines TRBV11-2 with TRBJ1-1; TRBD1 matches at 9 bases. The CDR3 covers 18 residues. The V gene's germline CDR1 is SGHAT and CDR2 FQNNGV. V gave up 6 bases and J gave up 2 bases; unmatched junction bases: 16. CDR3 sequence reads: CASRKTGTGNLFNTEAFF. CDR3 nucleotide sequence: TGTGCCAGCAGAAAGACCGGGACAGGGAATTTGTTTAACACTGAAGCTTTCTTT.

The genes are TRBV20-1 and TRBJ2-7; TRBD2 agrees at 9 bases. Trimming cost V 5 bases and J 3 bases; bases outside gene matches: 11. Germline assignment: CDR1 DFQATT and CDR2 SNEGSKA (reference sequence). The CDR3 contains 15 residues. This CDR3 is CSAPTHSGSFYEQYF. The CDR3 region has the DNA TGCAGTGCTCCAACCCATAGCGGGAGCTTCTACGAGCAGTACTTC.

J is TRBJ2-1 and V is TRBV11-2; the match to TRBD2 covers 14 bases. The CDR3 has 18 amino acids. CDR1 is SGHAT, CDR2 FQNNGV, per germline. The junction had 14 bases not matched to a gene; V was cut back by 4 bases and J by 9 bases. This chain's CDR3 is CASSSGTSGSRGPGEQFF. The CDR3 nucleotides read TGTGCCAGCAGCTCCGGGACTAGCGGGAGCCGTGGGCCGGGTGAGCAGTTCTTC.

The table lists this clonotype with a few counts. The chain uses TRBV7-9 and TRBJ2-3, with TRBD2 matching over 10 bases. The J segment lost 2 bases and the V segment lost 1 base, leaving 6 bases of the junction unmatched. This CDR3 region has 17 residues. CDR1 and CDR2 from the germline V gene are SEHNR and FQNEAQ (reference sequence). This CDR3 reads CASSLGTSGIFTDTQYF. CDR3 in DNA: TGTGCCAGCAGCTTAGGGACTAGCGGAATCTTCACAGATACGCAGTATTTT.

The CDR3 region has the DNA TGTGCCAGCAGCGCGATCGGGACTAGCGGGGGGGCCAACACCGGGGAGCTGTTTTTT. This encodes CASSAIGTSGGANTGELFF. The genes are TRBV9 and TRBJ2-2, with 16 bases fitting TRBD2. Germline values: CDR1 SGDLS, CDR2 YYNGEE. The CDR3 has 19 amino acids. Germline trimming cut 3 bases from V and 2 bases from J; bases unmatched to any gene: 7.

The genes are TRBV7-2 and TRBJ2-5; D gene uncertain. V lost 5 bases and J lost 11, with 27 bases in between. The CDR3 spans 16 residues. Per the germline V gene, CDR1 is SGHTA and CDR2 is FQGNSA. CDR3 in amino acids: CASSATVAALYNEQYF. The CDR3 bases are TGTGCCAGCAGCGCGACGGTGGCGGCCCTTTACAATGAGCAGTACTTC.

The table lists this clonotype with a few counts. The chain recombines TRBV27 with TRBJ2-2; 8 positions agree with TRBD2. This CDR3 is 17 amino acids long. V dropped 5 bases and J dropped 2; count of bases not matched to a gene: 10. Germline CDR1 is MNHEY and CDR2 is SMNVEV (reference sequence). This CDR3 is CASSPRGAGGNTGELFF. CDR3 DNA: TGTGCCAGCAGTCCTCGTGGGGCGGGAGGAAACACCGGGGAGCTGTTTTTT.

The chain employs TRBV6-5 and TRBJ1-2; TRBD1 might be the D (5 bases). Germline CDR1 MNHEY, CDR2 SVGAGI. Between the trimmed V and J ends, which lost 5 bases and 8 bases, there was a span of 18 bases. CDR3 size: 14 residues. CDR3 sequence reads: CASSDGTRGRGYTF. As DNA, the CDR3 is TGTGCCAGCAGTGACGGGACCCGGGGACGGGGCTACACCTTC.

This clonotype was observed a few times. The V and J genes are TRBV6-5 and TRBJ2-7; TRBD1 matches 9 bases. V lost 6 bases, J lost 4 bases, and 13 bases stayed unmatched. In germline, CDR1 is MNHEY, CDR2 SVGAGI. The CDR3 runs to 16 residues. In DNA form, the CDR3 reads TGTGCCAGCAGCCTCATAAGGGACAGGGCGAGGTACGAGCAGTACTTC. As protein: CASSLIRDRARYEQYF.

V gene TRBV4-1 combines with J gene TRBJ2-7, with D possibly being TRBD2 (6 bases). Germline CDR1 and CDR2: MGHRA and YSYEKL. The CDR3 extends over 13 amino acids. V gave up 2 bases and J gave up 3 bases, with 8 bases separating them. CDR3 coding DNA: TGCGCCAGCAGCCAAAATAGCGGCTACGAGCAGTACTTC. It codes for CASSQNSGYEQYF.

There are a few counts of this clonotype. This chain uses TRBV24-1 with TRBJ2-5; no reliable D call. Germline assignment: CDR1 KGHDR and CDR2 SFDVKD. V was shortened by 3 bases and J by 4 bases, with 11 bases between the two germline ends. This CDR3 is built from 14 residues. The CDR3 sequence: CATSDPIVGETQYF. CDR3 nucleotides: TGTGCCACCAGTGATCCTATAGTCGGAGAGACCCAGTACTTC.

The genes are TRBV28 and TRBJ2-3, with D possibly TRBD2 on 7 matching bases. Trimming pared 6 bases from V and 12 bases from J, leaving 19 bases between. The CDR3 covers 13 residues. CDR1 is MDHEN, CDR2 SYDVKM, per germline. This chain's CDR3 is CASRVLGGLPQYF. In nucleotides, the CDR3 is TGTGCCAGCAGAGTTTTGGGGGGGCTTCCCCAGTATTTT.

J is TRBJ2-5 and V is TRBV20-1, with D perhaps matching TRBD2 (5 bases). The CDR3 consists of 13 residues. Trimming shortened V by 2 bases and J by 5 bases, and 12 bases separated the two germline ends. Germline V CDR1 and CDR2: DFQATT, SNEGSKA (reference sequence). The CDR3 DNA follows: TGCAGTGCTAGAAGGGCTACGGGGGAGACCCAGTACTTC. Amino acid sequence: CSARRATGETQYF.

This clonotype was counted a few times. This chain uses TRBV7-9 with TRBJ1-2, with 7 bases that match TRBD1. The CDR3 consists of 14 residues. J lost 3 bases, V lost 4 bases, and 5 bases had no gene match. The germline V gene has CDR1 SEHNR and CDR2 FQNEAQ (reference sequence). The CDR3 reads CASSSGQADYGYTF. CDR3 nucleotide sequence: TGTGCCAGCAGCTCCGGACAGGCTGACTATGGCTACACCTTC.

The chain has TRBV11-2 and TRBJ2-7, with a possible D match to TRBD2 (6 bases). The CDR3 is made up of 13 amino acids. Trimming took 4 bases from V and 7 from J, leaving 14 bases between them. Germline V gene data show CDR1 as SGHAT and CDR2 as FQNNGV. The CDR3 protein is CASSWATSGEQYF. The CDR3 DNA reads TGTGCCAGCAGCTGGGCGACTAGTGGGGAGCAGTACTTC.